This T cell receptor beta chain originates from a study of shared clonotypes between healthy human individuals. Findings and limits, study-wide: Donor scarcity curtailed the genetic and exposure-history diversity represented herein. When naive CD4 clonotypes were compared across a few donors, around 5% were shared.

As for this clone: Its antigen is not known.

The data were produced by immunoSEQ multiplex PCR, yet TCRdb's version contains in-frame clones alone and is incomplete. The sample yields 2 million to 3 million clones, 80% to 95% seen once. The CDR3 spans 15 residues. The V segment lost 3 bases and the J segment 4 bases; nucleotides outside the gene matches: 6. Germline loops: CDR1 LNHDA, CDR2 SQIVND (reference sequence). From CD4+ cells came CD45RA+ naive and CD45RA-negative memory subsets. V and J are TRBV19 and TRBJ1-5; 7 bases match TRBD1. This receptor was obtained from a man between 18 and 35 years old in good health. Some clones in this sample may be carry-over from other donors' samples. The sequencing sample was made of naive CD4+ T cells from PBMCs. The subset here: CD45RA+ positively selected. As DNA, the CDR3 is TGTGCCAGTAGTATTAACAGGGGAGGGAATCAGCCCCAGCATTTT. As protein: CASSINRGGNQPQHF. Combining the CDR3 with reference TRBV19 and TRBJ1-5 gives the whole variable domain DGGITQSPKYLFRKEGQNVTLSCEQNLNHDAMYWYRQDPGQGLRLIYYSQIVNDFQKGDIAEGYSVSREKKESFPLTVTSAQKNPTAFYLCASSINRGGNQPQHFGDGTRLSIL.